The 24 T cell receptor beta chains reported below all come from one sample, sequenced in a study of shared clonotypes between healthy human individuals. Assay used: immunoSEQ multiplex PCR; TCRdb lists only in-frame clones, some missing. The data show approximately 2.5 million clones, 85% to 95% seen once. Sequenced material: naive CD4+ T cells sorted from blood. Regarding subset: CD45RA+ positively selected. These receptors were collected from a man younger than 30 in good health.

The V call is TRBV5-1, the J call TRBJ1-1; no firm D call. The V end was cut by 0 bases, the J end by 6 bases, with 9 bases between. The germline V gene encodes CDR1 SGHRS and CDR2 YFSETQ. This CDR3 has 13 amino acids. CDR3 DNA sequence: TGCGCCAGCAGCTTGGGCGGGTATCCTGAAGCTTTCTTT. Protein sequence: CASSLGGYPEAFF.

On this clone itself: The same CDR3 also results from other DNA sequences found in this sample. J is TRBJ2-2 and V is TRBV5-4; 7 positions match TRBD1. The CDR3 extends over 13 amino acids. Unmatched junction bases numbered 0, after V lost 1 base and J lost 6 bases. The germline V gene has CDR1 SGHNT and CDR2 YYREEE (reference sequence). CDR3 protein: CASSLQGAGELFF. CDR3 nucleotide sequence: TGTGCCAGCAGCTTGCAGGGGGCCGGGGAGCTGTTTTTT.

The rearrangement joins TRBV5-1 to TRBJ2-3; TRBD2 matches 12 bases. The germline V gene encodes CDR1 SGHRS and CDR2 YFSETQ. J lost 5 bases, V lost 5 bases, and 6 bases had no gene match. CDR3 length: 15 amino acids. CDR3 sequence reads: CASRLAGGPGDTQYF. DNA for the CDR3: TGCGCCAGCAGGCTAGCGGGGGGGCCTGGAGATACGCAGTATTTT.

J is TRBJ1-5 and V is TRBV19, with TRBD1 identical over 8 bases. Trimming took 10 bases from V and 4 from J; bases not matched to a gene: 9. The CDR3 is made up of 14 amino acids. CDR1 LNHDA and CDR2 SQIVND come from the germline V gene (reference sequence). CDR3 in amino acids: CATIGQGGNQPQHF. CDR3 coding DNA: TGTGCCACCATCGGACAGGGTGGAAATCAGCCCCAGCATTTT.

This chain's CDR3 is CASSGRWFGAFF. DNA for the CDR3: TGTGCCAGCAGTGGGCGGTGGTTTGGAGCTTTCTTT. The chain is built from TRBV2 and TRBJ1-1; D unclear. The CDR3 totals 12 residues. Looked up from germline, CDR1 is SNHLY and CDR2 is FYNNEI. Trimming removed 4 bases from V and 10 bases from J, with 13 bases in between.

The J gene is TRBJ2-5, the V gene TRBV27; D remains ambiguous. CDR1 is MNHEY, CDR2 SMNVEV, per germline (reference sequence). V lost 6 bases to trimming and J lost 5 bases, with 7 bases between them. The CDR3 length is 11 residues. The DNA for the CDR3 is TGTGCCAGCAGGAAAAGGGAGACCCAGTACTTC. Translated, it gives CASRKRETQYF.

The chain is built from TRBV7-6 and TRBJ2-3, with D perhaps matching TRBD1 (6 bases). The germline gives CDR1 SGHVS, CDR2 FNYEAQ. V lost 5 bases and J lost 3, with 9 bases in between. The CDR3 extends over 13 amino acids. The CDR3 coding sequence is TGTGCCAGCAGCCCAGGGGAGACAGATACGCAGTATTTT. Its translation: CASSPGETDTQYF.

V is TRBV28 and J is TRBJ1-5; D unclear. Trimming stripped 7 bases from V and 1 base from J, with 14 bases between. The CDR3 is made up of 15 amino acids. Germline V CDR1 and CDR2: MDHEN, SYDVKM. CDR3 loop: CASIRSLGSNQPQHF. CDR3 DNA sequence: TGTGCCAGCATTCGATCCCTAGGAAGCAATCAGCCCCAGCATTTT.

The chain couples TRBV19 to TRBJ2-3; D gene ambiguous. Germline V lookup: CDR1 LNHDA, CDR2 SQIVND (reference sequence). This CDR3 comprises 13 residues. The V end was cut by 0 bases, the J end by 6 bases, with 7 bases between. For the CDR3, the DNA is TGTGCCAGTAGTATAGAAATACGGGATACGCAGTATTTT. Translating it yields CASSIEIRDTQYF.

The DNA for the CDR3 is TGTGCCTGGAGGGGCCCTACTCCAGGGGTTACCTATGGCTACACCTTC. This sequence encodes CAWRGPTPGVTYGYTF. V and J are TRBV30 and TRBJ1-2; possible D gene TRBD1, 6 bases. The CDR3 contains 16 residues. V was pared by 3 bases and J by 4 bases, with 21 bases between. Germline V gives CDR1 GTSNPN, CDR2 SVGIG (reference sequence).

V gene TRBV18 combines with J gene TRBJ1-3; unclear D gene. Between the trimmed V and J ends, which lost 4 bases and 8 bases, there was a span of 6 bases. CDR3 length: 11 amino acids. Germline loops: CDR1 KGHSH, CDR2 LQKENI. The CDR3 protein is CASSQEDTIYF. The CDR3 bases are TGTGCCAGCTCACAGGAGGACACCATATATTTT.

This clone has more than one count but fewer than ten. The chain couples TRBV27 to TRBJ2-7; D gene uncertain. CDR1 and CDR2 (germline): MNHEY, SMNVEV (reference sequence). V shed 5 bases and J shed 8 bases, with 10 bases lying between them. The CDR3 runs to 11 residues. The CDR3 DNA follows: TGTGCCAGCAGTCTAGGTACGAAGCAGTACTTC. This sequence encodes CASSLGTKQYF.

V gene TRBV6-4 combines with J gene TRBJ2-7, with D perhaps TRBD1 (5 bases). Trimming stripped 3 bases from V and 0 bases from J, with 12 bases between. The CDR3 is 15 amino acids. The germline gives CDR1 MRHNA, CDR2 SNTAGT. The chain's CDR3 is CASSDLTTDSYEQYF. The CDR3 DNA reads as TGTGCCAGCAGTGATCTTACGACAGACTCCTACGAGCAGTACTTC.

This chain connects TRBV28 to TRBJ2-3, with TRBD1 matching over 8 bases. CDR1 MDHEN and CDR2 SYDVKM come from the germline V gene. V was clipped by 5 bases and J by 2 bases; unmatched bases: 9. The CDR3 has 16 residues. CDR3 in DNA: TGTGCCAGCAGTACCTTCAGGGGGCTCCTCACAGATACGCAGTATTTT. It codes for CASSTFRGLLTDTQYF.

The gene calls are TRBV29-1 and TRBJ2-1; no reliable D call. Germline CDR1 and CDR2: SQVTM and ANQGSEA. The CDR3 has 11 residues. V was cut by 2 bases and J by 6 bases, with 5 bases left in between. DNA for the CDR3: TGCAGCGTTGAAAACAGCAATGAGCAGTTCTTC. Its protein product is CSVENSNEQFF.

The gene calls are TRBV6-1 and TRBJ2-5; D not resolved. Deletions cut 4 bases from V and 2 bases from J, with 14 bases between. This CDR3 has 15 residues. The germline V gene has CDR1 MNHNS and CDR2 SASEGT. CDR3 bases: TGTGCCAGCAGTGGTCGCGCCCATGGTCAAGAGACCCAGTACTTC. This codes for CASSGRAHGQETQYF.

The V gene is TRBV12-5, the J gene TRBJ1-2, with D perhaps matching TRBD1 (6 bases). There are 16 residues in the CDR3. Trimming took 0 bases from V and 2 from J, leaving 13 bases between them. Germline CDR1 is LGHNT and CDR2 is FRNRAP. CDR3 bases: TGTGCTAGTGGTTTGGTACTTGGGAGGGGGAACTATGGCTACACCTTC. This encodes CASGLVLGRGNYGYTF.

The chain joins TRBV9 to TRBJ2-1; TRBD2 might be the D (6 bases). V was clipped by 0 bases and J by 0 bases, with 16 bases between them. Germline values: CDR1 SGDLS, CDR2 YYNGEE. There are 18 residues in the CDR3. In DNA form, the CDR3 reads TGTGCCAGCAGCGTAGTGGGTAGCGGACACCGCTCCTACAATGAGCAGTTCTTC. Translation gives CASSVVGSGHRSYNEQFF. Full variable domain (missing parts from reference TRBV9 and TRBJ2-1): DSGVTQTPKHLITATGQRVTLRCSPRSGDLSVYWYQQSLDQGLQFLIQYYNGEERAKGNILERFSAQQFPDLHSELNLSSLELGDSALYFCASSVVGSGHRSYNEQFFGPGTRLTVL.

The chain joins TRBV6-6 to TRBJ2-7; D might be TRBD1 (6 bases). This CDR3 region has 14 residues. The germline V gene has CDR1 MNHNY and CDR2 SVGAGI (reference sequence). The V end was cut by 6 bases, the J end by 0 bases, with 12 bases between. In nucleotides, the CDR3 is TGTGCCAGCAGCAACGGACAGAACTCCTACGAGCAGTACTTC. Its translation: CASSNGQNSYEQYF.

The V gene is TRBV21-1, the J gene TRBJ2-7; the table's TRBD1 call for D was not verified on the DNA. TRBV21-1 counts as a pseudogene. The CDR3 totals 13 residues. Here the CDR3 reads CASSHYRGDEQYF. CDR3 nucleotide sequence: TGTGCCAGCAGTCATTACAGGGGCGACGAGCAGTACTTC.

The chain uses TRBV28 and TRBJ2-7; possibly TRBD1 for D (6 bases). This CDR3 is built from 15 residues. CDR1 is MDHEN and CDR2 is SYDVKM in the germline V gene. Trimming took 3 bases from V and 2 from J, leaving 14 bases between them. CDR3 bases: TGTGCCAGCAGTTTGGACAGTCTGGGGGCCTACGAGCAGTACTTC. This gives the protein CASSLDSLGAYEQYF.

This sequence joins TRBV2 and TRBJ2-1, with a possible D match to TRBD2 (6 bases). Germline V gene data show CDR1 as SNHLY and CDR2 as FYNNEI. Trimming stripped 6 bases from V and 4 bases from J, with 13 bases between. The CDR3 length is 14 residues. CDR3 DNA: TGTGCCAGCAGACCGGGACTGGCGTACAATGAGCAGTTCTTC. Its translation: CASRPGLAYNEQFF.

Regarding this clone: Its ends do not fully match the called genes, so a read error is possible. The V and J genes are TRBV5-6 and TRBJ2-7; TRBD1 agrees at 8 bases. There are 13 residues in the CDR3. Germline V lookup: CDR1 SGHDT, CDR2 YYEEEE. The DNA for the CDR3 is TGTGCCAGCAGCTTGGGGCATACAGGGGGGACTGGCTTC. Protein: CASSLGHTGGTGF.

The rearrangement uses TRBV7-9 and TRBJ2-5; 9 bases align to TRBD2. CDR1 and CDR2 (germline): SEHNR, FQNEAQ (reference sequence). The length of the CDR3 is 15 residues. The junction had 9 bases not matched to a gene; V was cut back by 5 bases and J by 5 bases. The CDR3 DNA sequence: TGTGCCAGCAGCCGAACCACTAGCGGGTTGGAGACCCAGTACTTC. It specifies CASSRTTSGLETQYF.